This entry describes one TCR beta chain. Its specificity is not known. This record belongs to a study of T cell responses to AZD1222 COVID-19 vaccine. Findings and caveats of the study: Reports say nearly half of spike-specific TCRs go after unmutated variant regions.

This table comes from immunoSEQ multiplex PCR, and its TCRdb copy is limited to in-frame clones, with some not included. The sample contains roughly 270,000 clones, approximately 94% of which appear only once. Samples with a second dose at about 4 or about 12 weeks were pooled together. This specimen consisted of peripheral blood, obtained 28 days after the second AZD1222 dose. The TCR was taken from an adult who received the AZD1222 COVID-19 vaccine.

The CDR3 sequence: CASSLGNGNTIYF. CDR3 bases: TGTGCCAGCAGCTTAGGAAATGGAAACACCATATATTTT. V is TRBV11-2 and J is TRBJ1-3; no clear D. With 1 base removed from V and 3 bases from J, the gap between germline ends came to 4 bases. The CDR3 spans 13 residues. Germline-derived CDR1 and CDR2 are SGHAT and FQNNGV.